The 26 T cell receptor beta chains in this list originate from one sample, sequenced in a study of cytomegalovirus exposure and HLA in healthy donors. This PCR relied on a set of 60 Vbeta primers and 13 Jbeta primers. Method: immunoSEQ multiplex PCR; TCRdb's copy keeps in-frame clones and lacks some. The sample consists of fewer than 250,000 clones, more than 75% of them appearing once. Sequences were obtained from PBMCs. The receptors stem from a man between 25 and 39 years old in good health and CMV-seronegative.

The chain has TRBV27 and TRBJ2-5, with D tentatively TRBD2 (6 bases). The CDR3 sequence is 15 residues long. The germline CDR1 and CDR2 sequences are MNHEY and SMNVEV (reference sequence). V gave up 5 bases and J gave up 7 bases, with 20 bases separating them. CDR3 in amino acids: CASSPTNRGGVTQYF. CDR3 nucleotide sequence: TGTGCCAGCAGTCCCACGAACCGCGGAGGGGTGACCCAGTACTTC.

The count of this clone is one. The chain recombines TRBV5-4 with TRBJ2-7; TRBD1 agrees at 10 bases. The CDR3 totals 14 residues. Germline V gives CDR1 SGHNT, CDR2 YYREEE (reference sequence). After removal of 4 bases from V and 7 bases from J, the junction contained 8 bases not matched to a gene. The CDR3 protein is CASSIRQGAREQYF. Here the CDR3 DNA reads TGTGCCAGCAGCATCCGACAGGGGGCGCGGGAGCAGTACTTC.

In nucleotides, the CDR3 is TGTGCCTGGAGTGCAGGGGTTGGAAACACCATATATTTT. This encodes CAWSAGVGNTIYF. The J gene is TRBJ1-3, the V gene TRBV30; possible D gene TRBD1, 6 bases. The CDR3 totals 13 residues. Trimming stripped 1 base from V and 3 bases from J, with 7 bases between. Germline values: CDR1 GTSNPN, CDR2 SVGIG (reference sequence). The complete variable domain, with remaining parts taken from reference TRBV30 and TRBJ1-3, reads SQTIHQWPATLVQPVGSPLSLECTVEGTSNPNLYWYRQAAGRGLQLLFYSVGIGQISSEVPQNLSASRPQDRQFILSSKKLLLSDSGFYLCAWSAGVGNTIYFGEGSWLTVV.

In DNA form, the CDR3 reads TGCGCCAGCAGCTTGGCCAGGGGAATTAACGAGCAGTACTTC. Translating it yields CASSLARGINEQYF. J is TRBJ2-7 and V is TRBV5-1, with D possibly matching TRBD1 (6 bases). This CDR3 is built from 14 residues. Between the trimmed V and J ends, which lost 0 bases and 5 bases, there was a span of 12 bases. Germline CDR1 is SGHRS and CDR2 is YFSETQ.

The chain combines TRBV5-1 with TRBJ2-5, with a tentative D call TRBD2 (7 bases). From germline, CDR1 is SGHRS and CDR2 YFSETQ. V gave up 0 bases and J gave up 2 bases, with 17 bases separating them. CDR3 size: 17 residues. The CDR3 here is CASSLVLGGGRQETQYF. As DNA, the CDR3 is TGCGCCAGCAGCTTGGTGTTAGGGGGAGGGAGGCAAGAGACCCAGTACTTC.

The chain links TRBV2 to TRBJ1-1; D is uncertain. This CDR3 contains 13 residues. V lost 6 bases to trimming and J lost 0 bases, with 8 bases between them. Germline V gene data show CDR1 as SNHLY and CDR2 as FYNNEI. CDR3 in amino acids: CASSTDMNTEAFF. CDR3 nucleotide sequence: TGTGCCAGCAGCACAGATATGAACACTGAAGCTTTCTTT.

This clone was seen only a few times. The chain has TRBV5-1 and TRBJ2-2; 15 bases match TRBD2. V was pared by 4 bases and J by 5 bases, with 3 bases of the junction left unmatched. Looked up from germline, CDR1 is SGHRS and CDR2 is YFSETQ. The CDR3 totals 16 residues. The CDR3 spells CASSTGLAGGTGELFF. The DNA of the CDR3 is TGCGCCAGCAGCACCGGACTAGCGGGAGGGACCGGGGAGCTGTTTTTT.

The V gene is TRBV5-5, the J gene TRBJ1-1; D is uncertain. This CDR3 contains 14 residues. Per germline, CDR1 SGHKS and CDR2 YYEKEE (reference sequence). V was pared by 0 bases and J by 0 bases, with 6 bases between. The CDR3 DNA follows: TGTGCCAGCAGCTTGGCAGGTATGAACACTGAAGCTTTCTTT. Its protein is CASSLAGMNTEAFF.

The CDR3 reads CASSLSPGTGRFLNQPQHF. In nucleotides, the CDR3 is TGTGCCAGCAGTTTATCTCCCGGGACAGGCAGATTCCTCAATCAGCCCCAGCATTTT. The rearrangement uses TRBV27 and TRBJ1-5, with 8 positions matching TRBD1. Germline V gene lookup returns CDR1 MNHEY and CDR2 SMNVEV (reference sequence). CDR3 length: 19 amino acids. Losses at the gene ends were 0 bases for V and 3 bases for J; bases not matched to a gene: 13.

On this clone: Because it lacks the conserved phenylalanine or tryptophan at the end, this CDR3 is likely a read error. This chain connects TRBV5-1 to TRBJ1-2; 8 bases fit TRBD1. The CDR3 is 15 residues long. Germline trimming cut 5 bases from V and 4 bases from J; bases unmatched to any gene: 10. Germline lookup yields CDR1 SGHRS and CDR2 YFSETQ. The CDR3 DNA reads as TGCGCCAGCAGGATGGAACAGGGGGTGGGCTATGGCTACACCCTC. Its translation is CASRMEQGVGYGYTL.

The CDR3 loop is CASSERPTNYGYTF. The CDR3 DNA reads as TGTGCCAGCTCTGAGCGGCCCACTAACTATGGCTACACCTTC. The chain employs TRBV6-5 and TRBJ1-2; D is uncertain. V was trimmed by 8 bases and J by 0 bases, leaving 13 bases between them. CDR1 and CDR2 from the germline V gene are MNHEY and SVGAGI. CDR3 size: 14 residues.

The gene calls are TRBV30 and TRBJ2-5; a possible D gene is TRBD2 (6 bases). V lost 3 bases to trimming and J lost 4 bases, with 21 bases between them. Germline V CDR1 and CDR2: GTSNPN, SVGIG (reference sequence). The CDR3 runs to 16 residues. The CDR3: CAWSIGGSFARETQYF. The CDR3 DNA reads as TGTGCCTGGAGCATCGGGGGTAGCTTTGCAAGAGAGACCCAGTACTTC. The full variable domain, rest sourced from reference TRBV30 and TRBJ2-5, is SQTIHQWPATLVQPVGSPLSLECTVEGTSNPNLYWYRQAAGRGLQLLFYSVGIGQISSEVPQNLSASRPQDRQFILSSKKLLLSDSGFYLCAWSIGGSFARETQYFGPGTRLLVL.

The chain recombines TRBV20-1 with TRBJ2-3; D uncertain. V lost 7 bases to trimming and J lost 10 bases, with 12 bases between them. This CDR3 has 10 residues. CDR1 DFQATT and CDR2 SNEGSKA come from the germline V gene (reference sequence). CDR3 coding DNA: TGCAGTGGCAGAATGTTCGCGCAGTATTTT. Amino acid sequence: CSGRMFAQYF.

The rearrangement links TRBV27 to TRBJ1-2; D is unclear. The CDR3 consists of 13 residues. The germline V gene has CDR1 MNHEY and CDR2 SMNVEV (reference sequence). Trimming left V 6 bases short and J 5 bases short, with 13 bases between. The DNA of the CDR3 is TGTGCCAGCAGGGGTACAGCCATGTATGGCTACACCTTC. Amino acids: CASRGTAMYGYTF.

This clone was seen more than once but under ten times. This chain connects TRBV2 to TRBJ2-3; 8 bases fit TRBD2. The J segment lost 1 base and the V segment lost 2 bases, leaving 2 bases of the junction unmatched. Germline CDR1 is SNHLY and CDR2 is FYNNEI. CDR3 length: 15 residues. The CDR3 protein is CASSERRGGTDTQYF. The CDR3 region has the DNA TGTGCCAGCAGTGAACGGCGGGGGGGCACAGATACGCAGTATTTT.

This chain uses TRBV28 with TRBJ1-3, with D unclear. The CDR3 runs 12 residues. The V gene lost 8 bases and the J gene lost 5 bases, with 10 bases spanning the gap. CDR1 is MDHEN and CDR2 is SYDVKM in the germline V gene. CDR3 coding DNA: TGTGCCAGCGGAGGGAATCGAAACACCATATATTTT. Its protein is CASGGNRNTIYF.

This clone is a singleton in its sample. V and J are TRBV5-6 and TRBJ2-7; 7 bases match TRBD2. J was trimmed by 2 bases and V by 4 bases; bases with no gene match: 9. Germline CDR1 is SGHDT and CDR2 is YYEEEE. The CDR3 spans 15 residues. CDR3: CASSHTGTKAYEQYF. The CDR3 DNA sequence: TGTGCCAGCAGCCATACCGGGACTAAGGCCTACGAGCAGTACTTC.

The chain employs TRBV6-5 and TRBJ1-2; 8 nucleotides match TRBD1. Germline V gives CDR1 MNHEY, CDR2 SVGAGI. The CDR3 loop spans 15 amino acids. V lost 0 bases to trimming and J lost 7 bases; unmatched junction nucleotides: 7. The CDR3 here is CASSYSIAQGAGYTF. CDR3 sequence (DNA): TGTGCCAGCAGTTACTCGATCGCGCAGGGGGCTGGCTACACCTTC.

The chain employs TRBV7-9 and TRBJ2-7, with D tentatively TRBD2 (5 bases). This CDR3 spans 15 amino acids. V was clipped by 5 bases and J by 0 bases, with 14 bases between them. Germline CDR1 reads SEHNR; CDR2 reads FQNEAQ (reference sequence). The CDR3 nucleotides read TGTGCCAGCAGCCCCCGGAGAGGGCTCTCCTACGAGCAGTACTTC. Amino acids: CASSPRRGLSYEQYF.

The chain uses TRBV15 and TRBJ1-5, with 12 bases matching TRBD1. Per germline, CDR1 LNHNV and CDR2 YYDKDF (reference sequence). Trimming removed 1 base from V and 7 bases from J; junction bases left unmatched: 11. The CDR3 is 18 residues long. The CDR3 sequence is CATSRGDRGPPMVQPQHF. CDR3 bases: TGTGCCACCAGCAGAGGGGACAGGGGGCCTCCTATGGTCCAGCCCCAGCATTTT.

The CDR3, as DNA: TGTGCCTGGAGGGTACAGGGAACCTACGAGCAGTACTTC. It specifies CAWRVQGTYEQYF. The chain links TRBV30 to TRBJ2-7; a weak D match, TRBD1 (6 bases). The CDR3 totals 13 residues. CDR1 GTSNPN and CDR2 SVGIG come from the germline V gene (reference sequence). Trimming pared 3 bases from V and 2 bases from J, leaving 11 bases between. The variable domain in full, completed from reference TRBV30 and TRBJ2-7, reads SQTIHQWPATLVQPVGSPLSLECTVEGTSNPNLYWYRQAAGRGLQLLFYSVGIGQISSEVPQNLSASRPQDRQFILSSKKLLLSDSGFYLCAWRVQGTYEQYFGPGTRLTVT.

Concerning this clone itself: At one end, the junction sequence differs from germline, possibly due to a read error. V gene TRBV7-9 combines with J gene TRBJ1-2; TRBD1 might be the D (5 bases). There are 16 residues in the CDR3. Germline CDR1 reads SEHNR; CDR2 reads FQNEAQ (reference sequence). For the CDR3, the DNA is TGTTCCAGCAGCGGACAATTATCGGGGGGATATTATGGCTACACCTTC. Translation gives CSSSGQLSGGYYGYTF.

This chain uses TRBV7-2 with TRBJ2-7, with no clear D. V was shortened by 3 bases and J by 4 bases, with 7 bases between the two germline ends. CDR3 length: 12 amino acids. Germline V gene lookup returns CDR1 SGHTA and CDR2 FQGNSA. Written as DNA, the CDR3 is TGTGCCAGCAGCTTCCCCGGTTACGAGCAGTACTTC. Its translation: CASSFPGYEQYF.

The chain uses TRBV5-6 and TRBJ1-1; a weak D match, TRBD1 (5 bases). Germline V gives CDR1 SGHDT, CDR2 YYEEEE. This CDR3 region has 11 residues. V lost 0 bases and J lost 12, with 9 bases in between. CDR3 region: CASSLGTKTFF. CDR3 nucleotides: TGTGCCAGCAGCTTGGGGACAAAAACTTTCTTT. The full variable domain, rest sourced from reference TRBV5-6 and TRBJ1-1, is DAGVTQSPTHLIKTRGQQVTLRCSPKSGHDTVSWYQQALGQGPQFIFQYYEEEERQRGNFPDRFSGHQFPNYSSELNVNALLLGDSALYLCASSLGTKTFFGQGTRLTVV.

V is TRBV6-1 and J is TRBJ2-6; a possible D gene is TRBD1 (5 bases). There are 15 residues in the CDR3. CDR1 and CDR2 (germline): MNHNS, SASEGT. V was shortened by 8 bases and J by 4 bases, with 15 bases between the two germline ends. The CDR3 DNA sequence: TGTGCCAGCGGCCGGCAGGGTTCCGGGGCCAACGTCCTGACTTTC. It yields the protein CASGRQGSGANVLTF.

The V call is TRBV4-3, the J call TRBJ2-7; D ambiguous. Between the trimmed V and J ends, which lost 0 bases and 3 bases, there was a span of 6 bases. Per the germline V gene, CDR1 is LGHNA and CDR2 is YSLEER. The CDR3 has 13 residues. The CDR3 spells CASSQDRIYEQYF. The CDR3 bases are TGCGCCAGCAGCCAAGACAGGATCTACGAGCAGTACTTC.